A single sample is the source of the 21 T cell receptor beta chains below, sequenced in a study of blood T cell repertoires in COVID-19 (dated by TCRdb to the early 2020s). Libraries were constructed by the immunoSEQ multiplex PCR assay. The table comes from immuneACCESS by way of TCRdb, which keeps in-frame sequences with V and J called. Part of the clones is missing from these tables; in studies checked, under half for an unresolved V gene and the rest for unknown reasons. The sample data list hundreds of thousands of clones, and roughly 80% of these were observed just once. More than 4% of the sample is taken by the ten largest. The sample taken for sequencing was PBMCs or T cells enriched from blood (not recorded which). All receptors come from a man in his forties who had been exposed to COVID-19.

This sequence joins TRBV5-1 and TRBJ2-1, with TRBD2 identical over 7 bases. The V gene end was trimmed by 4 bases and the J gene end by 4 bases; junction bases not matched to a gene: 8. This CDR3 is 15 amino acids long. Germline CDR1 reads SGHRS; CDR2 reads YFSETQ. DNA for the CDR3: TGCGCCAGCAGCCCAGGGAGGGGTACATACAATGAGCAGTTCTTC. It is translated as CASSPGRGTYNEQFF. The full variable domain, completed using reference TRBV5-1 and TRBJ2-1, is KAGVTQTPRYLIKTRGQQVTLSCSPISGHRSVSWYQQTPGQGLQFLFEYFSETQRNKGNFPGRFSGRQFSNSRSEMNVSTLELGDSALYLCASSPGRGTYNEQFFGPGTRLTVL.

Only one count was recorded for this clone. The rearrangement joins TRBV30 to TRBJ1-6; D is undetermined. The V end was cut by 1 base, the J end by 7 bases, with 17 bases between. The CDR3 totals 16 residues. Per germline, CDR1 GTSNPN and CDR2 SVGIG (reference sequence). The CDR3 DNA is TGTGCCTGGAGTGAATGGGGAAGGGCGGGGAATTCACCCCTCCACTTT. Translated, it gives CAWSEWGRAGNSPLHF.

This clone was seen at least ten times. This sequence joins TRBV5-1 and TRBJ2-5; 9 bases agree with TRBD1. Unmatched junction bases numbered 5, after V lost 4 bases and J lost 4 bases. Per germline, CDR1 SGHRS and CDR2 YFSETQ. This CDR3 is 14 amino acids long. CDR3 nucleotide sequence: TGCGCCAGCAGCAAGGGACAGGGATCAGAGACCCAGTACTTC. Amino acid sequence: CASSKGQGSETQYF.

The chain carries TRBV18 and TRBJ2-7, with D perhaps TRBD1 (6 bases). Germline V gene lookup returns CDR1 KGHSH and CDR2 LQKENI. This CDR3 is 15 amino acids long. V gave up 3 bases and J gave up 1 base, with 13 bases separating them. The chain's CDR3 is CASSPSTGISYEQYF. The CDR3 DNA reads TGTGCCAGCTCACCTTCGACAGGAATATCCTACGAGCAGTACTTC. Full variable domain (missing parts from reference TRBV18 and TRBJ2-7): NAGVMQNPRHLVRRRGQEARLRCSPMKGHSHVYWYRQLPEEGLKFMVYLQKENIIDESGMPKERFSAEFPKEGPSILRIQQVVRGDSAAYFCASSPSTGISYEQYFGPGTRLTVT.

The chain links TRBV5-1 to TRBJ2-7, with 9 positions matching TRBD1. The CDR3 length is 15 residues. CDR1 and CDR2 from the germline V gene are SGHRS and YFSETQ. Trimming took 3 bases from V and 0 from J; bases not matched to a gene: 4. The CDR3 reads CASSWGQGSSYEQYF. CDR3 nucleotide sequence: TGCGCCAGCAGCTGGGGACAGGGAAGCTCCTACGAGCAGTACTTC.

About this clone: One end of the junction does not line up with germline, which may come from a read error. The rearrangement uses TRBV7-8 and TRBJ2-5; weak D call: TRBD2 (5 bases). The CDR3 covers 14 residues. Germline assignment: CDR1 SGHVS and CDR2 FQNEAQ. This chain's CDR3 is CASSLAQQKETQYF. The CDR3 DNA sequence: TGTGCCAGCAGCCTAGCACAACAGAAGGAGACCCAGTACTTC. Filled out from reference TRBV7-8 and TRBJ2-5, the complete variable domain reads GAGVSQSPRYKVAKRGQDVALRCDPISGHVSLFWYQQALGQGPEFLTYFQNEAQLDKSGLPSDRFFAERPEGSVSTLKIQRTQQEDSAVYLCASSLAQQKETQYFGPGTRLLVL.

J is TRBJ2-1 and V is TRBV5-1, with no clear D. The CDR3 is 11 residues long. CDR1 SGHRS and CDR2 YFSETQ come from the germline V gene. Trimming removed 0 bases at V and 15 bases at J, with 10 bases between. The CDR3 protein is CASSLEDQRFF. The CDR3 DNA reads TGCGCCAGCAGCTTGGAAGACCAGCGGTTCTTC.

The V call is TRBV3-1 (or the pseudogene TRBV3-2), the J call TRBJ1-5, with 12 bases aligning to TRBD1. Germline V gene lookup returns CDR1 LGHDT and CDR2 YNNKEL (reference sequence). The CDR3 contains 16 residues. Losses at the gene ends were 2 bases for V and 4 bases for J; bases not matched to a gene: 3. The CDR3 is CASSQSGQGANQPQHF. The CDR3 coding sequence is TGTGCCAGCAGCCAATCGGGACAGGGGGCAAATCAGCCCCAGCATTTT.

V usage is TRBV4-2 and J usage is TRBJ2-1, with D unresolved. The CDR3 runs 16 residues. V dropped 2 bases and J dropped 6 bases, with 17 bases sitting between them. Germline V gene lookup returns CDR1 LGHNA and CDR2 YNFKEQ. The CDR3 protein is CASSQTDSGRLNEQFF. The CDR3 bases are TGTGCCAGCAGCCAAACCGACTCGGGTCGACTCAATGAGCAGTTCTTC.

This clone was counted only a few times. Other DNA variants within this sample encode the same CDR3. The DNA for the CDR3 is TGCAGCGTGACCGGGACAGGAGGTGAAAAACTGTTTTTT. It translates to CSVTGTGGEKLFF. This chain links TRBV29-1 with TRBJ1-4; TRBD1 matches 8 bases. Trimming at V came to 6 bases and at J to 7 bases, leaving 7 bases not matched to a gene. The CDR3 runs to 13 residues. Germline loops: CDR1 SQVTM, CDR2 ANQGSEA.

This clone showed up just once. V is TRBV10-3 and J is TRBJ2-1, with no clear D. This CDR3 has 16 residues. Germline CDR1 and CDR2: ENHRY and SYGVKD. V gave up 0 bases and J gave up 5 bases, with 14 bases separating them. The CDR3 nucleotides read TGTGCCATCAGTGAGTCCCCCCTCCACAATGACAATGAGCAGTTCTTC. Translated: CAISESPLHNDNEQFF.

The sample holds one count of this clone. The chain couples TRBV18 to TRBJ2-7; tentatively, D is TRBD1 (5 bases). Germline CDR1 is KGHSH and CDR2 is LQKENI. Deletions cut 3 bases from V and 5 bases from J, with 14 bases between. The CDR3 length is 14 residues. The CDR3 protein is CASSPVETANEQYF. CDR3 in DNA: TGTGCCAGCTCACCCGTGGAGACAGCCAACGAGCAGTACTTC.

This sequence joins TRBV4-2 and TRBJ1-2, with 12 bases that match TRBD1. This CDR3 region has 18 residues. Losses at the gene ends were 0 bases for V and 3 bases for J; bases not matched to a gene: 8. The germline V gene has CDR1 LGHNA and CDR2 YNFKEQ. This CDR3 reads CASSQDLGTGGFDYGYTF. CDR3 bases: TGTGCCAGCAGCCAAGATCTAGGGACAGGGGGCTTCGACTATGGCTACACCTTC.

The chain combines TRBV7-9 with TRBJ1-5; 8 bases align to TRBD1. The V segment lost 5 bases and the J segment 4 bases; nucleotides outside the gene matches: 7. Germline assignment: CDR1 SEHNR and CDR2 FQNEAQ (reference sequence). CDR3 length equals 15 residues. CDR3 DNA: TGTGCCAGCAGCGGTCGGACAGGGAAAAATCAGCCCCAGCATTTT. It is translated as CASSGRTGKNQPQHF.

V usage is TRBV9 and J usage is TRBJ2-1; 7 bases align to TRBD1. Losses at the gene ends were 1 base for V and 5 bases for J; bases not matched to a gene: 9. There are 16 residues in the CDR3. Germline values: CDR1 SGDLS, CDR2 YYNGEE. This chain's CDR3 is CASSVFSGQPNNEQFF. The CDR3, as DNA: TGTGCCAGCAGCGTATTCTCGGGACAGCCCAACAATGAGCAGTTCTTC.

The chain couples TRBV4-2 to TRBJ1-2; a possible D gene is TRBD1 (6 bases). The CDR3 has 15 residues. Germline CDR1 reads LGHNA; CDR2 reads YNFKEQ. V was cut by 4 bases and J by 3 bases, with 15 bases left in between. CDR3 region: CASSRLNSGDYGYTF. As DNA, the CDR3 is TGTGCCAGCAGCCGATTGAACTCAGGGGACTATGGCTACACCTTC.

This clone was seen only once. This sequence joins TRBV6-5 and TRBJ1-1, with a tentative D call TRBD1 (6 bases). This CDR3 comprises 12 residues. CDR1 MNHEY and CDR2 SVGAGI come from the germline V gene. The ends were cut back, 6 bases at V and 6 bases at J, with 11 bases in the middle. The CDR3, as DNA: TGTGCCAGCAGGCGAGGGGGGGCTGAAGCTTTCTTT. Its translation: CASRRGGAEAFF.

This chain links TRBV3-1 (or the pseudogene TRBV3-2) with TRBJ1-5; the D is unclear. CDR3 length: 16 residues. Trimming took 1 base from V and 0 from J, leaving 10 bases between them. CDR1 LGHDT and CDR2 YNNKEL come from the germline V gene (reference sequence). DNA of the CDR3: TGTGCCAGCAGCCAAGGACTGTACACTAGCAATCAGCCCCAGCATTTT. The encoded protein is CASSQGLYTSNQPQHF.

The genes are TRBV11-3 and TRBJ2-7; 8 positions agree with TRBD2. This CDR3 comprises 15 residues. V was clipped by 5 bases and J by 5 bases; unmatched bases: 11. Germline V CDR1 and CDR2: SGHNT, YENEEA. The CDR3 spells CASSASAGGFDEQYF. The CDR3 DNA reads TGTGCCAGCAGCGCATCCGCGGGGGGCTTCGACGAGCAGTACTTC.

The J gene is TRBJ1-1, the V gene TRBV5-1; 7 nucleotides align to TRBD1. With 0 bases clipped from V and 3 bases from J, the junction kept 2 bases outside the gene matches. Germline V gene lookup returns CDR1 SGHRS and CDR2 YFSETQ. This CDR3 region has 14 residues. CDR3 DNA sequence: TGCGCCAGCAGCTTGGCTGGGACAGACACTGAAGCTTTCTTT. It encodes CASSLAGTDTEAFF.

CDR3 loop: CASSALGGEAFF. The CDR3 DNA is TGTGCCAGCAGCGCCCTCGGTGGTGAAGCTTTCTTT. J is TRBJ1-1 and V is TRBV9; D remains unclear. Looked up from germline, CDR1 is SGDLS and CDR2 is YYNGEE. The CDR3 has 12 amino acids. Trimming removed 3 bases from V and 7 bases from J, with 10 bases in between. The variable domain in full, completed from reference TRBV9 and TRBJ1-1, reads DSGVTQTPKHLITATGQRVTLRCSPRSGDLSVYWYQQSLDQGLQFLIQYYNGEERAKGNILERFSAQQFPDLHSELNLSSLELGDSALYFCASSALGGEAFFGQGTRLTVV.